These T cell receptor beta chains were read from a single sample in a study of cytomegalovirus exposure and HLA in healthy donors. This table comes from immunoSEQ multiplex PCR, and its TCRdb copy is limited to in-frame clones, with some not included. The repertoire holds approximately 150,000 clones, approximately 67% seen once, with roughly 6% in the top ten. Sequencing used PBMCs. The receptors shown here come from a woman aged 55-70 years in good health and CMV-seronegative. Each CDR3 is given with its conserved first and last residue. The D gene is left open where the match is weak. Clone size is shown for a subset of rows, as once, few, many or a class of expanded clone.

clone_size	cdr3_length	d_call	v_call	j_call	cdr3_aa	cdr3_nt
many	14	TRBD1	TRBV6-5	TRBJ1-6	CASSSGQGNSPLHF	TGTGCCAGCAGTTCGGGACAGGGAAATTCACCCCTCCACTTT
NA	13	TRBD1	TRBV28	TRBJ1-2	CASRPGGDRGYTF	TGTGCCAGCAGACCAGGGGGCGATCGTGGCTACACCTTC
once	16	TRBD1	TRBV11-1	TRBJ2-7	CASSLRGTGGVYEQYF	TGTGCCAGCAGCTTACGCGGGACAGGGGGCGTTTACGAGCAGTACTTC
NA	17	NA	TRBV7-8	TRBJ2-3	CASSLRGGAGRTDTQYF	TGTGCCAGCAGCCTAAGGGGCGGGGCGGGTCGCACAGATACGCAGTATTTT
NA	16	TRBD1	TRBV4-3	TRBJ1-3	CASSQARTGSGNTIYF	TGCGCCAGCAGCCAAGCTCGGACAGGCTCTGGAAACACCATATATTTT
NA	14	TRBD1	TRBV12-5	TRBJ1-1	CASGWGTDYTEAFF	TGTGCTAGTGGTTGGGGGACAGACTACACTGAAGCTTTCTTT
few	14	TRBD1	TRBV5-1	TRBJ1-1	CASSSGQGNTEAFF	TGCGCCAGCAGCTCTGGACAGGGGAACACTGAAGCTTTCTTT
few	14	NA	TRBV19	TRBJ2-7	CASGDRSAPYEQYF	TGTGCCAGTGGAGACAGATCAGCGCCCTACGAGCAGTACTTC
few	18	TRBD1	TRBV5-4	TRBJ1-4	CASSLHRDRGSTNEKLFF	TGTGCCAGCAGCCTACACCGGGACAGGGGTTCAACTAATGAAAAACTGTTTTTT
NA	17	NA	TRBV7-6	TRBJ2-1	CASSLVSGTNSDNEQFF	TGTGCCAGCAGCTTAGTCAGCGGAACCAACTCTGACAATGAGCAGTTCTTC
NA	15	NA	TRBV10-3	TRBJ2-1	CAISDAISDGNEQFF	TGTGCCATCAGTGATGCCATTAGTGACGGGAATGAGCAGTTCTTC
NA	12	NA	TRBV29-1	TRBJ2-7	CSVVVASYEQYF	TGCAGCGTTGTGGTAGCTTCCTACGAGCAGTACTTC
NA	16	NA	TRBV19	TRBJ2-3	CASSMRQGLGTDTQYF	TGTGCCAGTAGTATGCGGCAGGGGTTGGGCACAGATACGCAGTATTTT
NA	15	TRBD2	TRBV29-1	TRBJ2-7	CSVKATSGRGDEQYF	TGCAGCGTGAAGGCAACTAGCGGGAGAGGGGACGAGCAGTACTTC
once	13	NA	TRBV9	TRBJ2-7	CASSVDPGYEQYF	TGTGCCAGCAGCGTAGATCCGGGCTACGAGCAGTACTTC
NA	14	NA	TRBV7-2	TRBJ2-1	CASSLGRVQDEQFF	TGTGCCAGCAGCTTAGGGCGGGTGCAAGATGAGCAGTTCTTC
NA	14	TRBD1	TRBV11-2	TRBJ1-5	CASSLGQGLQPQHF	TGTGCCAGCAGCTTGGGACAGGGTCTTCAGCCCCAGCATTTT
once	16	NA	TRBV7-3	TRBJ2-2	CASSLGGAMWTGELFF	TGTGCCAGCAGCTTGGGGGGGGCCATGTGGACCGGGGAGCTGTTTTTT
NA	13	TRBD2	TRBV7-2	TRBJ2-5	CASSFGGKETQYF	TGTGCCAGCAGCTTCGGGGGGAAAGAGACCCAGTACTTC
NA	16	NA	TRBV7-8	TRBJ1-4	CASSLAGVSTNEKLFF	TGTGCCAGCAGCTTAGCCGGGGTTTCAACTAATGAAAAACTGTTTTTT